This T cell receptor beta chain was recorded in a study of technical replicates of blood from a handful of donors. Germline V gives CDR1 GTSNPN, CDR2 SVGIG (reference sequence). The length of the CDR3 is 16 residues. The ends were cut back, 1 base at V and 0 bases at J, with 13 bases in the middle. Here immunoSEQ multiplex PCR was the method, and the copy in TCRdb shows in-frame clones only, minus some. In the table there are some 77,000 clones, 80% to 95% of which are singletons. Material: T cells isolated from PBMCs. The source of this sequence is a human donor in good health. The gene calls are TRBV30 and TRBJ1-3, with D unresolved. CDR3 coding DNA: TGTGCCTGGAGTGCCCTTCCGTCCTCCTCTGGAAACACCATATATTTT. It yields the protein CAWSALPSSSGNTIYF. Full variable domain (outside the CDR3, taken from reference TRBV30 and TRBJ1-3): SQTIHQWPATLVQPVGSPLSLECTVEGTSNPNLYWYRQAAGRGLQLLFYSVGIGQISSEVPQNLSASRPQDRQFILSSKKLLLSDSGFYLCAWSALPSSSGNTIYFGEGSWLTVV.